This T cell receptor (beta chain) was recorded in a study of T cell changes during pregnancy in multiple sclerosis. Generated by immunoSEQ multiplex PCR, the TCRdb table keeps only in-frame clones and is missing some. In the table there are about 20,000 clones, more than 75% of which are singletons. The receptor was derived from a female donor with multiple sclerosis, enrolled in a pregnancy study. Material: CD8+ T cells from peripheral blood mononuclear cells, obtained after pregnancy.

The CDR3 loop is CASSDGTSGYNEQFF. CDR3 nucleotide sequence: TGTGCCAGCAGTGACGGGACTAGCGGGTACAATGAGCAGTTCTTC. V and J are TRBV6-4 and TRBJ2-1, with 12 positions matching TRBD2. The CDR3 is 15 amino acids. Germline V gene data show CDR1 as MRHNA and CDR2 as SNTAGT. V trimming: 2 bases; J trimming: 4 bases; junction bases outside the gene matches: 0.